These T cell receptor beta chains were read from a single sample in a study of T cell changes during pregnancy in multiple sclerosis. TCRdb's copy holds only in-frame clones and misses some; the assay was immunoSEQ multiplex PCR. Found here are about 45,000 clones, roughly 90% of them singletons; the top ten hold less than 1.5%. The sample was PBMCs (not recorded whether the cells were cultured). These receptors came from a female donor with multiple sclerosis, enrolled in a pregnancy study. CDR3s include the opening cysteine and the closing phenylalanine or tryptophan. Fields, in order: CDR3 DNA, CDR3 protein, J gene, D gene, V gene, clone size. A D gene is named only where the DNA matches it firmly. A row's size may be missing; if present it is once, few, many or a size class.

cdr3_nt: TGCGCCAGCAGCCAAGATCCACTAGCGGGAGGGTATACGCAGTATTTT
cdr3_aa: CASSQDPLAGGYTQYF
j_call: TRBJ2-3
d_call: TRBD2
v_call: TRBV4-3
clone_size: .

cdr3_nt: TGTGCCAGCAGCTTACCGGACGCTGAAGCTTTCTTT
cdr3_aa: CASSLPDAEAFF
j_call: TRBJ1-1
d_call: .
v_call: TRBV7-6
clone_size: .

cdr3_nt: TGTGCCAGCAGCGAACCAGGGACCGGAGGGAACACTGAAGCTTTCTTT
cdr3_aa: CASSEPGTGGNTEAFF
j_call: TRBJ1-1
d_call: .
v_call: TRBV7-9
clone_size: .

cdr3_nt: TGTGCCAGAAGCGTCGGCTGGAGCTCCTACAATGAGCAGTTCTTC
cdr3_aa: CARSVGWSSYNEQFF
j_call: TRBJ2-1
d_call: .
v_call: TRBV5-3
clone_size: .

cdr3_nt: TGTGCCAGCAGCTTAGTAAAGAACCCAACCTACGAGCAGTACTTC
cdr3_aa: CASSLVKNPTYEQYF
j_call: TRBJ2-7
d_call: .
v_call: TRBV7-2
clone_size: .

cdr3_nt: TGTGCTAGTGCCAGAGAGGCCTACACTGAAGCTTTCTTT
cdr3_aa: CASAREAYTEAFF
j_call: TRBJ1-1
d_call: .
v_call: TRBV12-5
clone_size: .

cdr3_nt: TGTGCTAGTGGCGGGACAGGGGATACGCAGTATTTT
cdr3_aa: CASGGTGDTQYF
j_call: TRBJ2-3
d_call: TRBD1
v_call: TRBV12-5
clone_size: once

cdr3_nt: TGTGCCAGCAGCTCTTCGACAGGGTTTCTTGAAAAACTGTTTTTT
cdr3_aa: CASSSSTGFLEKLFF
j_call: TRBJ1-4
d_call: TRBD1
v_call: TRBV2
clone_size: few

cdr3_nt: TGTGCCAGCAGCGAACAGCTCTCCTATAATTCACCCCTCCACTTT
cdr3_aa: CASSEQLSYNSPLHF
j_call: TRBJ1-6
d_call: .
v_call: TRBV9
clone_size: .

cdr3_nt: TGTGCCAGCAGCTTAAGTCTACAGGGGGCCCAAGAGACCCAGTACTTC
cdr3_aa: CASSLSLQGAQETQYF
j_call: TRBJ2-5
d_call: TRBD1
v_call: TRBV7-2
clone_size: once

cdr3_nt: TGTGCCAGCAGCCCACCGCTTGAGGAGACCCAGTACTTC
cdr3_aa: CASSPPLEETQYF
j_call: TRBJ2-5
d_call: .
v_call: TRBV7-9
clone_size: .

cdr3_nt: TGTGCCAGCACAGACAGGGAAGATGAAAAACTGTTTTTT
cdr3_aa: CASTDREDEKLFF
j_call: TRBJ1-4
d_call: TRBD1
v_call: TRBV9
clone_size: .

cdr3_nt: TGTGCCAGCAGCTCCCAATCGGGACAGAACCAGCCCCAGCATTTT
cdr3_aa: CASSSQSGQNQPQHF
j_call: TRBJ1-5
d_call: TRBD1
v_call: TRBV7-2
clone_size: .

cdr3_nt: TGCGCCAGCAGCTCGTTCCCCGGGGCCTACAATGAGCAGTTCTTC
cdr3_aa: CASSSFPGAYNEQFF
j_call: TRBJ2-1
d_call: .
v_call: TRBV5-1
clone_size: .

cdr3_nt: TGTGCCAGCAGTTTAGTGGCGGTTCAAGAGACCCAGTACTTC
cdr3_aa: CASSLVAVQETQYF
j_call: TRBJ2-5
d_call: .
v_call: TRBV28
clone_size: once

cdr3_nt: TGTGCCATCAGTGGCAGGGGAGATACCGGGGAGCTGTTTTTT
cdr3_aa: CAISGRGDTGELFF
j_call: TRBJ2-2
d_call: .
v_call: TRBV10-3
clone_size: .

cdr3_nt: TGTGCCAGCAGCCAGACCCCGGGATCCTTTACCTCCTACGAGCAGTACTTC
cdr3_aa: CASSQTPGSFTSYEQYF
j_call: TRBJ2-7
d_call: .
v_call: TRBV4-2
clone_size: once

cdr3_nt: TGTGCCAGCAGTGAAGGGGGAGGGGGGAAACAGCCCCAGCATTTT
cdr3_aa: CASSEGGGGKQPQHF
j_call: TRBJ1-5
d_call: .
v_call: TRBV6-1
clone_size: .

cdr3_nt: TGTGCCAGCAGTATTACCTACCCGACAGGGATGGAGACCCAGTACTTC
cdr3_aa: CASSITYPTGMETQYF
j_call: TRBJ2-5
d_call: TRBD1
v_call: TRBV27
clone_size: .

cdr3_nt: TGTGCCACTTGGGCGTCCCGGTACACTGAAGCTTTCTTT
cdr3_aa: CATWASRYTEAFF
j_call: TRBJ1-1
d_call: .
v_call: TRBV19
clone_size: .

cdr3_nt: TGTGCCAGCAGTGTACAGAAGACCCAGAGGGGCTACGAGCAGTACTTC
cdr3_aa: CASSVQKTQRGYEQYF
j_call: TRBJ2-7
d_call: .
v_call: TRBV6-1
clone_size: .

cdr3_nt: TGCGCCAGCAGCTTGGGGGAAGGGGGTGGAGAAAAACTGTTTTTT
cdr3_aa: CASSLGEGGGEKLFF
j_call: TRBJ1-4
d_call: .
v_call: TRBV5-1
clone_size: .

cdr3_nt: TGTGCCATCAGTGAGCTCGGGGTCTACGAGCAGTACTTC
cdr3_aa: CAISELGVYEQYF
j_call: TRBJ2-7
d_call: .
v_call: TRBV10-3
clone_size: once

cdr3_nt: TGTGCCAGCAGCGCCTTGTGGGCAAGCTCCTACGAGCAGTACTTC
cdr3_aa: CASSALWASSYEQYF
j_call: TRBJ2-7
d_call: .
v_call: TRBV7-2
clone_size: .

cdr3_nt: TGTGCCAGCAGCCCAGGACGGAGATCCGGTAACGAGCAGTACTTC
cdr3_aa: CASSPGRRSGNEQYF
j_call: TRBJ2-7
d_call: .
v_call: TRBV5-4
clone_size: .

cdr3_nt: TGTGCCTGGAAAAGGACAGGGACCTACGAGCAGTACTTC
cdr3_aa: CAWKRTGTYEQYF
j_call: TRBJ2-7
d_call: TRBD1
v_call: TRBV30
clone_size: .

cdr3_nt: TGTGCCAGCAGCATGAGGGACAGCCGCACAGATACGCAGTATTTT
cdr3_aa: CASSMRDSRTDTQYF
j_call: TRBJ2-3
d_call: TRBD1
v_call: TRBV7-9
clone_size: .

cdr3_nt: TGTGCCAGCAGTCAGGGACTAGCGGGACAGAACACCGGGGAGCTGTTTTTT
cdr3_aa: CASSQGLAGQNTGELFF
j_call: TRBJ2-2
d_call: TRBD2
v_call: TRBV5-4
clone_size: .

cdr3_nt: TGTGCCAGCAGCTTCCCGGGACTAGCGGGTCGGAATGAGCAGTTCTTC
cdr3_aa: CASSFPGLAGRNEQFF
j_call: TRBJ2-1
d_call: TRBD2
v_call: TRBV7-3
clone_size: .

cdr3_nt: TGCGCCAGCAGCGAAGAGTGGAGGACTGAAGCTTTCTTT
cdr3_aa: CASSEEWRTEAFF
j_call: TRBJ1-1
d_call: .
v_call: TRBV4-3
clone_size: .

cdr3_nt: TGTGCCAGCAGTGATTTCGTAGAAGCTTTCTTT
cdr3_aa: CASSDFVEAFF
j_call: TRBJ1-1
d_call: .
v_call: TRBV2
clone_size: .

cdr3_nt: TGTGCCAGCGGGAAGCGGGAGGGCCACAATGAGCAGTTCTTC
cdr3_aa: CASGKREGHNEQFF
j_call: TRBJ2-1
d_call: TRBD2
v_call: TRBV13
clone_size: .

cdr3_nt: TGTGCCAGCAGCGAGGGGGACAGGGGGGTCTACGAGCAGTACTTC
cdr3_aa: CASSEGDRGVYEQYF
j_call: TRBJ2-7
d_call: TRBD1
v_call: TRBV9
clone_size: .

cdr3_nt: TGTGCCAGCAGTTACTCGGTTTCGACGGGGGGCTACGAGCAGTACTTC
cdr3_aa: CASSYSVSTGGYEQYF
j_call: TRBJ2-7
d_call: TRBD2
v_call: TRBV6-5
clone_size: .

cdr3_nt: TGCGCCACAAAAGACGGACAGAACACTGAAGCTTTCTTT
cdr3_aa: CATKDGQNTEAFF
j_call: TRBJ1-1
d_call: .
v_call: TRBV10-1
clone_size: .

cdr3_nt: TGTGCCTACGGGAGGGGATTCAATGAGCAGTTCTTC
cdr3_aa: CAYGRGFNEQFF
j_call: TRBJ2-1
d_call: TRBD2
v_call: TRBV6-6
clone_size: .

cdr3_nt: TGTGCCAGCAGACCCTTGGGAGGGGGCACTGAAGCTTTCTTT
cdr3_aa: CASRPLGGGTEAFF
j_call: TRBJ1-1
d_call: .
v_call: TRBV5-4
clone_size: few

cdr3_nt: TGTGCCAGTAGTTTTTTAGCGGGGGACGGTGAGCAGTTCTTC
cdr3_aa: CASSFLAGDGEQFF
j_call: TRBJ2-1
d_call: TRBD2
v_call: TRBV19
clone_size: .

cdr3_nt: TGTGCCAGTAGTCCCGGGACAGCTGCCTACGAGCAGTACTTC
cdr3_aa: CASSPGTAAYEQYF
j_call: TRBJ2-7
d_call: TRBD1
v_call: TRBV19
clone_size: few

cdr3_nt: TGCGCCAGCAGACCTACTAGCGGGACCTACGAGCAGTACTTC
cdr3_aa: CASRPTSGTYEQYF
j_call: TRBJ2-7
d_call: TRBD2
v_call: TRBV4-1
clone_size: .

cdr3_nt: TGTGCCAGCAGCGACAGGGCGCTTGGGGCCAACGTCCTGACTTTC
cdr3_aa: CASSDRALGANVLTF
j_call: TRBJ2-6
d_call: TRBD1
v_call: TRBV6-1
clone_size: .

cdr3_nt: TGTGCCAGCAGCCCCAACAGGGTTTTCGGCTACACCTTC
cdr3_aa: CASSPNRVFGYTF
j_call: TRBJ1-2
d_call: .
v_call: TRBV28
clone_size: few

cdr3_nt: TGCAGCGTTGGTCGGCTAGCGGGAGTAGGAGGGGGTGAGCAGTTCTTC
cdr3_aa: CSVGRLAGVGGGEQFF
j_call: TRBJ2-1
d_call: TRBD2
v_call: TRBV29-1
clone_size: once

cdr3_nt: TGTGCCAGCAGTGGGGACGGAGAAGAGACCCAGTACTTC
cdr3_aa: CASSGDGEETQYF
j_call: TRBJ2-5
d_call: .
v_call: TRBV2
clone_size: .

cdr3_nt: TGTGCCAGCAGTGCCACGCAGACTAGCGGGAGGGCCAGGAAGTACTTC
cdr3_aa: CASSATQTSGRARKYF
j_call: TRBJ2-7
d_call: TRBD2
v_call: TRBV6-1
clone_size: .

cdr3_nt: TGTGCCAGCAGCCATAATGTTGCTAGCGGGAGTGGTTTACAGACAGATACGCAGTATTTT
cdr3_aa: CASSHNVASGSGLQTDTQYF
j_call: TRBJ2-3
d_call: TRBD2
v_call: TRBV4-2
clone_size: .

cdr3_nt: TGTGCCGAAGACCGGGACAGGGGCCAAAAATGG
cdr3_aa: CAEDRDRGQKW
j_call: TRBJ1-1
d_call: TRBD1
v_call: TRBV6-5
clone_size: .

cdr3_nt: TGCGCCAGCAGTCAGATCACCGGGACCCATGGCTACACCTTC
cdr3_aa: CASSQITGTHGYTF
j_call: TRBJ1-2
d_call: .
v_call: TRBV23-1
clone_size: .